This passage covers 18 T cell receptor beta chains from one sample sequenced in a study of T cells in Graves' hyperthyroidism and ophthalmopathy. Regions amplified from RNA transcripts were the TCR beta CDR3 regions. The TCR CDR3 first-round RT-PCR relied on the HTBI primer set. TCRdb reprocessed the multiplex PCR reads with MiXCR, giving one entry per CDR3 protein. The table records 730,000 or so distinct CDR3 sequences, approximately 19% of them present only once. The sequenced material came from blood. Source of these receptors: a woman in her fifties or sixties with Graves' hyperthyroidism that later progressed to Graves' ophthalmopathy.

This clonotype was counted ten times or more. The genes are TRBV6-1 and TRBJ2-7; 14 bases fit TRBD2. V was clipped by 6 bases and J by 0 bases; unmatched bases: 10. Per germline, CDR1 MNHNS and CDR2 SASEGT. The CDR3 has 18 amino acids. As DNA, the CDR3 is TGTGCCAGCAGCCCGGGACTAGCGGGGGCCCTAAGCTCCTACGAGCAGTACTTC. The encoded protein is CASSPGLAGALSSYEQYF.

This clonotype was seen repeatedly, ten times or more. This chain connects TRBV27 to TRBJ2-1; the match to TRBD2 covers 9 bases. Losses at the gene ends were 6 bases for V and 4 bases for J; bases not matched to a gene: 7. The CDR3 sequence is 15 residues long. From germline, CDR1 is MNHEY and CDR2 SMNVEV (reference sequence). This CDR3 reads CASSLGRGGYNEQFF. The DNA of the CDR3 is TGTGCCAGCAGCTTAGGGCGGGGGGGATACAATGAGCAGTTCTTC.

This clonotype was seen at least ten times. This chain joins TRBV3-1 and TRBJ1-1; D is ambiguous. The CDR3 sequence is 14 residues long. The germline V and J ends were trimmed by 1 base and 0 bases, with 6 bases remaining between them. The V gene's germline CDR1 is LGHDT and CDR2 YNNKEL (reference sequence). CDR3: CASSQGLMNTEAFF. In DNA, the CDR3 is TGTGCCAGCAGCCAAGGACTGATGAACACTGAAGCTTTCTTT.

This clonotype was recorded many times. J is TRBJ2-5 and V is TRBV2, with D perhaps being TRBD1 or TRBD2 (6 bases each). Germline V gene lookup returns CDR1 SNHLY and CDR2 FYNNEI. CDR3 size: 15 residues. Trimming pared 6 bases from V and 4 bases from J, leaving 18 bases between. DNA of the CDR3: TGTGCCAGCAGGACTGGGCGCAGGGGAGGAGAGACCCAGTACTTC. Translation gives CASRTGRRGGETQYF.

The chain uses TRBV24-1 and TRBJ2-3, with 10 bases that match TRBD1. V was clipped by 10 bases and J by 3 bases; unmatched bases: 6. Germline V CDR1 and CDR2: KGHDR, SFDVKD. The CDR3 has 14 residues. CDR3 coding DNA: TGTGCCACTCAAGGGGACAGGGGTACAGATACGCAGTATTTT. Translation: CATQGDRGTDTQYF.

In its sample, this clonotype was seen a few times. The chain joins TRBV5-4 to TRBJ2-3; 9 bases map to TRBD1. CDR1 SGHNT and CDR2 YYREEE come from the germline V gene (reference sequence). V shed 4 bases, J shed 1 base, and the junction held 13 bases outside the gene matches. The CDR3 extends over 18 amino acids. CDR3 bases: TGTGCCAGCAGCCCTCCGGGACAGGGAATGGGGGGCACAGATACGCAGTATTTT. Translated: CASSPPGQGMGGTDTQYF. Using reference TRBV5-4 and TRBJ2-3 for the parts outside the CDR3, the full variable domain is ETGVTQSPTHLIKTRGQQVTLRCSSQSGHNTVSWYQQALGQGPQFIFQYYREEENGRGNFPPRFSGLQFPNYSSELNVNALELDDSALYLCASSPPGQGMGGTDTQYFGPGTRLTVL.

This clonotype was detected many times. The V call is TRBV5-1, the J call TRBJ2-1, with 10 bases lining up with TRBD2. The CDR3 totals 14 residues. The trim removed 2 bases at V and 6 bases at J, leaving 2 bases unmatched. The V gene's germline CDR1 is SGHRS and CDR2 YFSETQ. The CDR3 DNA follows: TGCGCCAGCAGCTTTACTAGCGGGACCAATGAGCAGTTCTTC. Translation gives CASSFTSGTNEQFF.

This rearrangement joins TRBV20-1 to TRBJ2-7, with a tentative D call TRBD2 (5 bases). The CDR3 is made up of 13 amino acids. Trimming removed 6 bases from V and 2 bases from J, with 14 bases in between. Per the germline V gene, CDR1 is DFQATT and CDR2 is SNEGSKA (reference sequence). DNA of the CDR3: TGCAGTGCCGAGGGAGAGAGAACCTACGAGCAGTACTTC. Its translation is CSAEGERTYEQYF.

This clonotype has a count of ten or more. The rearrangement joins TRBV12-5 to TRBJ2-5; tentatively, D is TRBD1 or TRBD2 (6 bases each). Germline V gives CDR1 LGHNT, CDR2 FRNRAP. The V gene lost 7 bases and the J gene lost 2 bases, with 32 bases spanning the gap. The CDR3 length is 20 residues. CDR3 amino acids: CASAKGGRVLRGRRQETQYF. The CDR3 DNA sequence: TGTGCTAGTGCCAAGGGGGGAAGGGTTCTCCGAGGTCGCAGGCAAGAGACCCAGTACTTC.

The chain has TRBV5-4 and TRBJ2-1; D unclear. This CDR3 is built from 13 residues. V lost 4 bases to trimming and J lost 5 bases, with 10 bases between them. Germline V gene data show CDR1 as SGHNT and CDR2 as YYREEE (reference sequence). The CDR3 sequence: CASSLGSDNEQFF. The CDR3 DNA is TGTGCCAGCAGCCTCGGGTCAGACAATGAGCAGTTCTTC.

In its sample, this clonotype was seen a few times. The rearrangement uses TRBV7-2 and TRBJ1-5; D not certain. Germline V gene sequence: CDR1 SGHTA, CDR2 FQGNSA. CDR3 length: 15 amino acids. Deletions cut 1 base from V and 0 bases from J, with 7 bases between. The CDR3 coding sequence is TGTGCCAGCAGCTTAGACAGCAATAGCAATCAGCCCCAGCATTTT. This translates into CASSLDSNSNQPQHF.

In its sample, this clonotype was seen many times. CDR3 sequence reads: CASSQTGNTIYF. The CDR3 region has the DNA TGTGCCAGCAGCCAGACTGGAAACACCATATATTTT. This chain links TRBV11-3 with TRBJ1-3, with D unclear. The CDR3 runs 12 residues. Germline V lookup: CDR1 SGHNT, CDR2 YENEEA. V gave up 5 bases and J gave up 2 bases, with 4 bases separating them. Filled out from reference TRBV11-3 and TRBJ1-3, the complete variable domain reads EAGVVQSPRYKIIEKKQPVAFWCNPISGHNTLYWYLQNLGQGPELLIRYENEEAVDDSQLPKDRFSAERLKGVDSTLKIQPAELGDSAVYLCASSQTGNTIYFGEGSWLTVV.

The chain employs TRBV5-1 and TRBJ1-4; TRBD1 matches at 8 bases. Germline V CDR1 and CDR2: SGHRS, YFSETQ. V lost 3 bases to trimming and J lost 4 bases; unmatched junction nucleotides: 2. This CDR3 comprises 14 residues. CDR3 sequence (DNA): TGCGCCAGCAGCTGGACAGGGAATAATGAAAAACTGTTTTTT. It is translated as CASSWTGNNEKLFF.

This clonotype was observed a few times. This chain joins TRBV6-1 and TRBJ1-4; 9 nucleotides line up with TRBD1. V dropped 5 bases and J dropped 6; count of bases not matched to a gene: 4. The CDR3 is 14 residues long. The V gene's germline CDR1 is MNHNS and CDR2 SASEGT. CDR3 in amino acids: CASSTGQGDEKLFF. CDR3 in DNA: TGTGCCAGCAGTACGGGACAGGGAGATGAAAAACTGTTTTTT.

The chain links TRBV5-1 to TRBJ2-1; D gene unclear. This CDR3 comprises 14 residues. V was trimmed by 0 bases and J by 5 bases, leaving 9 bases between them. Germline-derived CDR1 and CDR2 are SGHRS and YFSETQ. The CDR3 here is CASSLDPENNEQFF. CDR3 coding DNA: TGCGCCAGCAGCTTGGATCCAGAGAACAATGAGCAGTTCTTC.

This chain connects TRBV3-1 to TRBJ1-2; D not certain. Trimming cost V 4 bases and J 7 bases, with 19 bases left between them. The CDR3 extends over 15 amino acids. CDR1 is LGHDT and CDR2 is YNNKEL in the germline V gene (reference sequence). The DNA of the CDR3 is TGTGCCAGCAGCCGAGCCCTTCAACGGGGTGGTGGCTACACCTTC. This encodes CASSRALQRGGGYTF.

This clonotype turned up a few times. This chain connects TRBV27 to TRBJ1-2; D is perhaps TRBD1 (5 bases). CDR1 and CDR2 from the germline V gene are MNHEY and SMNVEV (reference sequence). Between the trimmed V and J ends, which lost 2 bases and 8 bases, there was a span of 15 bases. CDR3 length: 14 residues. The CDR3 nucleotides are TGTGCCAGCAGTTTACTCGGGGACGGGGACGGCTACACCTTC. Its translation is CASSLLGDGDGYTF.

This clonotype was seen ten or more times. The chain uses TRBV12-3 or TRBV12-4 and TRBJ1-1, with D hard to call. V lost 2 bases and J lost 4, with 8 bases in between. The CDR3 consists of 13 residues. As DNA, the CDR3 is TGTGCCAGCAGTTTAATGAGGGCCACTGAAGCTTTCTTT. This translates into CASSLMRATEAFF.